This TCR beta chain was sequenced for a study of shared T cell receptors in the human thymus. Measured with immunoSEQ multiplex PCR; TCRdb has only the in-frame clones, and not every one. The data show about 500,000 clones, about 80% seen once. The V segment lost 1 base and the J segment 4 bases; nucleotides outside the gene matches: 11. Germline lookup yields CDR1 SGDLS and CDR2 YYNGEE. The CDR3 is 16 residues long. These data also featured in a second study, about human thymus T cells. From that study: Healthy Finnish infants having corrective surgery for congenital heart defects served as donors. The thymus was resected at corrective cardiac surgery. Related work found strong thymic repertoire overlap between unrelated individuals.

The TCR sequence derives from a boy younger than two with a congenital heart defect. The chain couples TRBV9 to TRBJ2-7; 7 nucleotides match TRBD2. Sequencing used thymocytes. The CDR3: CASSVSPLALPYEQYF. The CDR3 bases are TGTGCCAGCAGCGTATCCCCACTAGCGCTACCTTACGAGCAGTACTTC.